The 26 T cell receptor beta chains below all came from one sample that was sequenced in a study of neoadjuvant anti-PD-1 for oral cavity cancer. Produced via immunoSEQ multiplex PCR; TCRdb's table is partial and in-frame only. The sample has some 12,000 clones; around 75% are singletons. Time point in this sample: after neoadjuvant nivolumab, at surgical resection. The specimen was PBMCs, collected after nivolumab (anti-PD-1) treatment. The receptors here all came from a person between 35 and 79 years old with oral cavity squamous cell carcinoma.

This clone was seen a handful of times. This chain connects TRBV5-1 to TRBJ2-2; 11 bases align to TRBD2. V was pared by 4 bases and J by 2 bases, with 10 bases of the junction left unmatched. Germline values: CDR1 SGHRS, CDR2 YFSETQ. There are 18 residues in the CDR3. CDR3 sequence (DNA): TGCGCCAGCAGCAGGCCGGGACTAGCGGATTTAAACACCGGGGAGCTGTTTTTT. Its protein is CASSRPGLADLNTGELFF.

The chain joins TRBV27 to TRBJ2-5; D ambiguous. Trimming pared 1 base from V and 3 bases from J, leaving 6 bases between. Germline V gene lookup returns CDR1 MNHEY and CDR2 SMNVEV (reference sequence). The CDR3 consists of 13 residues. The CDR3 sequence: CASSLYEEETQYF. The CDR3 DNA is TGTGCCAGCAGTTTATACGAGGAAGAGACCCAGTACTTC.

The chain combines TRBV10-3 with TRBJ1-1; D gene ambiguous. CDR1 is ENHRY, CDR2 SYGVKD, per germline. This CDR3 has 20 residues. V gave up 4 bases and J gave up 7 bases, with 34 bases separating them. CDR3 region: CAISGAWKEQLKFPSGEAFF. The CDR3, as DNA: TGTGCCATCAGTGGGGCTTGGAAGGAGCAGCTTAAATTTCCATCGGGTGAAGCTTTCTTT.

The genes are TRBV6-1 and TRBJ1-4, with 8 bases lining up with TRBD1. Per the germline V gene, CDR1 is MNHNS and CDR2 is SASEGT. The CDR3 is 15 residues long. The trim removed 4 bases at V and 5 bases at J, leaving 6 bases unmatched. The CDR3 reads CASSGYTGGNEKLFF. The CDR3, as DNA: TGTGCCAGCAGTGGCTATACAGGGGGGAATGAAAAACTGTTTTTT.

The chain is built from TRBV12-5 and TRBJ2-5; either TRBD1 or TRBD2 may supply D (6 bases each). Germline V gene lookup returns CDR1 LGHNT and CDR2 FRNRAP. The V end lost 0 bases, the J end lost 5 bases, and 19 bases lay between the germline ends. This CDR3 has 17 amino acids. CDR3 in DNA: TGTGCTAGTGGTTTGGTCGAGTTAGGGGGGATCGGGGAGACCCAGTACTTC. Its translation: CASGLVELGGIGETQYF.

In this sample, this clone turned up a few times. V gene TRBV7-9 combines with J gene TRBJ1-1; TRBD1 matches 8 bases. The CDR3 runs 15 residues. Germline lookup yields CDR1 SEHNR and CDR2 FQNEAQ (reference sequence). With V trimmed by 6 bases and J by 5 bases, 11 bases remained unmatched. CDR3 nucleotide sequence: TGTGCCAGCAGTTTCGCGGGCAGGGGGCGAACTGAAGCTTTCTTT. Its translation is CASSFAGRGRTEAFF.

The DNA of the CDR3 is TGTGCCAGCAGCTTTCTTGGAGGCACTGAAGCTTTCTTT. It specifies CASSFLGGTEAFF. The chain recombines TRBV11-2 with TRBJ1-1; D ambiguous. The CDR3 has 13 amino acids. CDR1 and CDR2 from the germline V gene are SGHAT and FQNNGV. V was cut by 3 bases and J by 4 bases, with 9 bases left in between.

The chain has TRBV7-9 and TRBJ2-7; D unresolved. This CDR3 has 12 residues. Germline loops: CDR1 SEHNR, CDR2 FQNEAQ (reference sequence). Trimming cost V 0 bases and J 7 bases, with 7 bases left between them. The CDR3 sequence: CASSLATGEQYF. The CDR3 DNA reads as TGTGCCAGCAGCTTAGCCACCGGAGAGCAGTACTTC. The variable domain in full, with the rest retrieved from reference TRBV7-9 and TRBJ2-7, is DTGVSQNPRHKITKRGQNVTFRCDPISEHNRLYWYRQTLGQGPEFLTYFQNEAQLEKSRLLSDRFSAERPKGSFSTLEIQRTEQGDSAMYLCASSLATGEQYFGPGTRLTVT.

V usage is TRBV1 and J usage is TRBJ2-1; TRBD2 is the table's D call, not checked against the DNA. TRBV1 is listed as a pseudogene. CDR3 length: 16 residues. This chain's CDR3 is CTSSQLAGPPRNEQFF. In nucleotides, the CDR3 is TGCACCAGCAGCCAACTAGCGGGTCCCCCTCGGAATGAGCAGTTCTTC.

V gene TRBV6-5 combines with J gene TRBJ1-2; D not certain. Per the germline V gene, CDR1 is MNHEY and CDR2 is SVGAGI. The CDR3 runs 11 residues. V shed 8 bases and J shed 1 base, with 5 bases lying between them. The DNA of the CDR3 is TGTGCCAGCGGGGATAACTATGGCTACACCTTC. Protein: CASGDNYGYTF.

This chain links TRBV27 with TRBJ2-2; 12 positions agree with TRBD2. The CDR3 runs to 17 residues. The V gene end was trimmed by 4 bases and the J gene end by 7 bases; junction bases not matched to a gene: 10. Germline loops: CDR1 MNHEY, CDR2 SMNVEV (reference sequence). DNA for the CDR3: TGTGCCAGCAGTTCTCGACTAGCGGGAGTCTTTAACGGGGAGCTGTTTTTT. Amino acids: CASSSRLAGVFNGELFF.

This clone came up once. The V and J genes are TRBV5-1 and TRBJ2-7; 9 nucleotides agree with TRBD1. V shed 4 bases, J shed 6 bases, and the junction held 11 bases outside the gene matches. The germline gives CDR1 SGHRS, CDR2 YFSETQ. The CDR3 is made up of 15 amino acids. CDR3 DNA sequence: TGCGCCAGCAGCGTATGGACAGGGGACGGCGGCGAGCAGTACTTC. Its protein product is CASSVWTGDGGEQYF.

The chain recombines TRBV4-1 with TRBJ2-3; 12 bases match TRBD2. This CDR3 has 17 amino acids. The germline gives CDR1 MGHRA, CDR2 YSYEKL. V was pared by 0 bases and J by 3 bases, with 4 bases of the junction left unmatched. The CDR3 nucleotides read TGCGCCAGCAGCCAAGAACGTCTAGCGGGGGGGACAGATACGCAGTATTTT. Translation: CASSQERLAGGTDTQYF.

V usage is TRBV19 and J usage is TRBJ2-7, with a possible D match to TRBD1 (6 bases). Trimming left V 3 bases short and J 6 bases short, with 18 bases between. This CDR3 contains 15 residues. The germline V gene encodes CDR1 LNHDA and CDR2 SQIVND (reference sequence). CDR3 nucleotide sequence: TGTGCCAGTAGTATGGGGGTGCAGGGGATGGGCGAGCAGTACTTC. Amino acid sequence: CASSMGVQGMGEQYF.

The gene calls are TRBV30 and TRBJ1-4; possibly TRBD1 for D (6 bases). This CDR3 is 15 amino acids long. Germline assignment: CDR1 GTSNPN and CDR2 SVGIG (reference sequence). Trimming pared 2 bases from V and 5 bases from J, leaving 15 bases between. CDR3 DNA sequence: TGTGCCTGGAGTCTCCCGGGGGCTCTAAATGAAAAACTGTTTTTT. Amino acid sequence: CAWSLPGALNEKLFF.

CDR3 in amino acids: CASMLGLDSGYNEQFF. The CDR3 coding sequence is TGCGCCAGCATGCTTGGGTTGGATAGCGGCTACAATGAGCAGTTCTTC. The chain has TRBV5-1 and TRBJ2-1; D might be TRBD2 (6 bases). V gave up 6 bases and J gave up 3 bases, with 19 bases separating them. This CDR3 comprises 16 residues. CDR1 SGHRS and CDR2 YFSETQ come from the germline V gene.

The chain uses TRBV5-5 and TRBJ1-1; maybe TRBD1 (6 bases). The CDR3 is made up of 15 amino acids. From germline, CDR1 is SGHKS and CDR2 YYEKEE (reference sequence). Trimming cost V 4 bases and J 2 bases, with 15 bases left between them. The DNA for the CDR3 is TGTGCCAGCAGCGCCCCCGGGACACTCAACACTGAAGCTTTCTTT. It translates to CASSAPGTLNTEAFF.

This chain uses TRBV12-2 with TRBJ1-2; the table's D gene call, TRBD1, was not cross checked with the DNA. TRBV12-2 is reported as a pseudogene. This CDR3 has 16 residues. This CDR3 is CASRFPGQGDGYGYTF. Here the CDR3 DNA reads TGTGCAAGTCGCTTCCCGGGACAGGGGGATGGCTATGGCTACACCTTC.

The DNA of the CDR3 is TGCAGCGTTGGCAGGACAGGGTCTAGCACAGATACGCAGTATTTT. This sequence encodes CSVGRTGSSTDTQYF. This chain connects TRBV29-1 to TRBJ2-3; 8 nucleotides agree with TRBD1. The V segment lost 4 bases and the J segment 0 bases; nucleotides outside the gene matches: 6. CDR1 is SQVTM and CDR2 is ANQGSEA in the germline V gene. The CDR3 consists of 15 residues.

This chain links TRBV1 with TRBJ2-3; TRBD2 reflects the table's D call only, with no check against the DNA. TRBV1 is termed a pseudogene. This CDR3 spans 17 amino acids. CDR3 protein: CTSSQVWRVSPGYTQYF. For the CDR3, the DNA is TGCACCAGCAGCCAAGTCTGGCGGGTTTCACCGGGTTATACGCAGTATTTT.

The chain has TRBV13 and TRBJ2-5, with D possibly matching TRBD2 (5 bases). Germline V gene sequence: CDR1 PRHDT, CDR2 FYEKMQ (reference sequence). The CDR3 is 15 residues long. The V and J ends lost 5 bases and 5 bases respectively, with 18 bases between them. The CDR3: CASSSKKSGIETQYF. The CDR3 DNA sequence: TGTGCCAGCAGCAGCAAAAAAAGCGGTATCGAGACCCAGTACTTC.

The chain joins TRBV25-1 to TRBJ2-3; D is perhaps TRBD1 or TRBD2 (5 bases each). CDR3 length: 12 amino acids. Germline CDR1 and CDR2: MGHDK and SYGVNS. V was shortened by 9 bases and J by 4 bases, with 11 bases between the two germline ends. The CDR3 DNA follows: TGTGCCAGAGAGGGGCTGTCAGATACGCAGTATTTT. Residues: CAREGLSDTQYF.

On this clone itself: Compared with germline, one end of the junction differs, possibly owing to a read error. V usage is TRBV7-8 and J usage is TRBJ1-1; D gene uncertain. Looked up from germline, CDR1 is SGHVS and CDR2 is FQNEAQ. The CDR3 is 11 amino acids. The CDR3 DNA reads as TGTGCCAGCAGCTTAGATATCTACAAGGCGTGG. Amino acids: CASSLDIYKAW.

The genes are TRBV6-5 and TRBJ1-5; D uncertain. The ends were cut back, 7 bases at V and 10 bases at J, with 20 bases in the middle. Germline V gene data show CDR1 as MNHEY and CDR2 as SVGAGI. This CDR3 spans 14 amino acids. The CDR3 loop reads CASIGSEIIDPQHF. The CDR3, as DNA: TGTGCCAGCATAGGCTCTGAGATAATCGACCCCCAGCATTTT.

This clone appeared once. This rearrangement joins TRBV10-3 to TRBJ1-5; no firm D call. With 6 bases removed from V and 0 bases from J, the gap between germline ends came to 6 bases. The germline V gene encodes CDR1 ENHRY and CDR2 SYGVKD. CDR3 length equals 13 residues. CDR3 residues: CAIRGDSNQPQHF. The CDR3 bases are TGTGCCATCAGGGGAGATAGCAATCAGCCCCAGCATTTT.

This clone was seen a handful of times. The gene calls are TRBV7-9 and TRBJ1-5; D gene unclear. The germline V and J ends were trimmed by 1 base and 2 bases, with 6 bases remaining between them. Germline-derived CDR1 and CDR2 are SEHNR and FQNEAQ (reference sequence). The CDR3 runs 14 residues. CDR3: CASSLGGGNQPQHF. As DNA, the CDR3 is TGTGCCAGCAGCTTAGGAGGCGGCAATCAGCCCCAGCATTTT.